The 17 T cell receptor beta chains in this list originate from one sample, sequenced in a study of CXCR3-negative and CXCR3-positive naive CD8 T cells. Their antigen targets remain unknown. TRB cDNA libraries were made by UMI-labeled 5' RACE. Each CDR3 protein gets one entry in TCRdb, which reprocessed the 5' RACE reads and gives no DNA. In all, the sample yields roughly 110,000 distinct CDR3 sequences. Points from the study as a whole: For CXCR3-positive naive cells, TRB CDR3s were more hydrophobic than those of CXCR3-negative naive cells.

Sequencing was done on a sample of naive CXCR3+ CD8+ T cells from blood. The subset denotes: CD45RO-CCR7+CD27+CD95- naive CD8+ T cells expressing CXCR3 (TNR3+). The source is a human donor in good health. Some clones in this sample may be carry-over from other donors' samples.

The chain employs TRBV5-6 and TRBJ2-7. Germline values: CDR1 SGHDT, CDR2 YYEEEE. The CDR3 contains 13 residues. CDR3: CASSFGQAYEQYF.

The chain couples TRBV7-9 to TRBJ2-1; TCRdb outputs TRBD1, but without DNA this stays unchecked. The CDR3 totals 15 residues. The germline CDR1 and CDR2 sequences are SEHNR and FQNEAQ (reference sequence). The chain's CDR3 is CASSPPRGQHNEQFF.

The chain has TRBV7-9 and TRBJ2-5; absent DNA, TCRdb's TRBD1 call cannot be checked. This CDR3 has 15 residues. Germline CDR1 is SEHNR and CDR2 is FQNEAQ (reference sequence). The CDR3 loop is CASSLGPSGQETQYF.

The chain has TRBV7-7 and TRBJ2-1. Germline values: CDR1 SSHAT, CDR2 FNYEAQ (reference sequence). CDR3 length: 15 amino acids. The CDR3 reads CASSLLGSSYNEKFF.

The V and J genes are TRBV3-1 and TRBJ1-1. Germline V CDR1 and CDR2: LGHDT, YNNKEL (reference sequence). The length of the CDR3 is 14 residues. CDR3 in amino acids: CASSQFSGSTEAFF.

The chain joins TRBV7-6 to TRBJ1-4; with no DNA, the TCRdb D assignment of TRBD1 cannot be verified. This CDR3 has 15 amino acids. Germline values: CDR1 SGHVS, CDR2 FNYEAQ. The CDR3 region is CASADRPTTNEKLFF.

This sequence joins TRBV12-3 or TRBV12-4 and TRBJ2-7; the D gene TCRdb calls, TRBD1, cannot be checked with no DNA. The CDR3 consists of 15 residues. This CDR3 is CASSPTTGSSYEQYF.

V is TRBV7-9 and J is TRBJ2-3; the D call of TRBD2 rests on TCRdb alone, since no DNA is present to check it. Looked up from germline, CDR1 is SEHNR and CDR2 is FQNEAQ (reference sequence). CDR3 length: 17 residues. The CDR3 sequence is CASSLAFASSGLNTQYF.

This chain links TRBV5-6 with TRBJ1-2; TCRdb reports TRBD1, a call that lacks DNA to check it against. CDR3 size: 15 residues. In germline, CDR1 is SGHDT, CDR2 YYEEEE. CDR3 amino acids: CASSLYRAGEYGYTF.

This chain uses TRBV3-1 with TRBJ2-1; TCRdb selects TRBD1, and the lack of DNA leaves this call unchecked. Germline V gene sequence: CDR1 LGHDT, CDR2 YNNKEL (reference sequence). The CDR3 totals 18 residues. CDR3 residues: CASSKDLPGQGVYNEQFF.

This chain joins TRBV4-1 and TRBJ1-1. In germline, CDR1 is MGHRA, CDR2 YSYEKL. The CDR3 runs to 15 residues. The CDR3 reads CASSHPLGPNTEAFF.

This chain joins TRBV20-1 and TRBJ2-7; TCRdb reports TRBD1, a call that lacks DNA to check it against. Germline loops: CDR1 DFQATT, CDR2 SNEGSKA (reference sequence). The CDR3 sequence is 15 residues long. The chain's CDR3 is CSARGAGGAIYEQYF.

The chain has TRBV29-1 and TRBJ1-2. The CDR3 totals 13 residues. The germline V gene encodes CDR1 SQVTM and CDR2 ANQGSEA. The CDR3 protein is CSVEQESLYGYTF.

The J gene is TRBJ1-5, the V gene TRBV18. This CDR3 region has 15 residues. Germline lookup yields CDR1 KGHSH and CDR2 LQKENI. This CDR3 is CASSGAPVGNQPQHF.

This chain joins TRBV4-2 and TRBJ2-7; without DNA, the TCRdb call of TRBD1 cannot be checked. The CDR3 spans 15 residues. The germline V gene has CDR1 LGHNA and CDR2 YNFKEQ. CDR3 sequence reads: CASSLNRGGGYEQYF.

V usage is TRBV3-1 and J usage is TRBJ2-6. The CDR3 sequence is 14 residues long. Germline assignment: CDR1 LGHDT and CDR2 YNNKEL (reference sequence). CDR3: CASSLRTGANVLTF.

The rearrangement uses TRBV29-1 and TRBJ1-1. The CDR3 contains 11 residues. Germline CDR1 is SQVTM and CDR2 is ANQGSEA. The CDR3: CSVDSNTEAFF.